One and the same sample provided the 5 T cell receptor beta chains below, sequenced in a study of blood T cell repertoires in COVID-19. TCRdb keeps only in-frame clones here, not all; method: immunoSEQ multiplex PCR. The repertoire consists of around 200,000 clones, with under 85% occurring once and the leading ten covering under 8.5%. Material: peripheral blood. The source of these receptors is a human donor in a cohort sampled during active COVID-19.

The chain carries TRBV15 and TRBJ1-4; D unresolved. The length of the CDR3 is 12 residues. V shed 0 bases and J shed 8 bases, with 4 bases lying between them. Germline CDR1 is LNHNV and CDR2 is YYDKDF (reference sequence). The CDR3 DNA reads as TGTGCCACCAGCAGAGAGAGGGAAAAACTGTTTTTT. Its translation is CATSREREKLFF.

The genes are TRBV7-2 and TRBJ2-7; maybe TRBD2 (5 bases). Between the trimmed V and J ends, which lost 1 base and 6 bases, there was a span of 10 bases. Germline V gene lookup returns CDR1 SGHTA and CDR2 FQGNSA. This CDR3 region has 13 residues. The CDR3 region is CASSLEVAFEQYF. In DNA, the CDR3 is TGTGCCAGCAGCTTAGAGGTAGCGTTCGAGCAGTACTTC.

This chain joins TRBV27 and TRBJ2-7, with TRBD1 matching 9 bases. Germline V gene sequence: CDR1 MNHEY, CDR2 SMNVEV (reference sequence). This CDR3 contains 15 residues. Trimming took 5 bases from V and 0 from J; bases not matched to a gene: 5. The CDR3 DNA is TGTGCCAGCAGTCTAACAGGGGGCCTCTCCTACGAGCAGTACTTC. It is translated as CASSLTGGLSYEQYF.

This clone appeared a single time. The V gene is TRBV10-3, the J gene TRBJ1-2; D is perhaps TRBD1 (6 bases). Germline V lookup: CDR1 ENHRY, CDR2 SYGVKD. V shed 6 bases and J shed 2 bases, with 16 bases lying between them. This CDR3 contains 15 residues. CDR3 residues: CAISAGEGGNYGYTF. Written as DNA, the CDR3 is TGTGCCATCAGCGCTGGGGAGGGGGGGAACTATGGCTACACCTTC.

The chain combines TRBV4-1 with TRBJ2-1; TRBD2 matches at 10 bases. The germline V gene has CDR1 MGHRA and CDR2 YSYEKL. Trimming cost V 4 bases and J 6 bases; bases outside gene matches: 9. This CDR3 is built from 16 residues. This chain's CDR3 is CASSPRSGGESNEQFF. CDR3 DNA sequence: TGCGCCAGCAGCCCCAGAAGCGGGGGGGAGAGCAATGAGCAGTTCTTC.